This entry describes one T cell receptor beta chain. Its antigen has not been determined. Base qualities are not provided; no much larger clone lies one nucleotide away. TCRbeta CDR3 regions were amplified from genomic DNA by means of the immunoSEQ Assay, a bias-controlled multiplex PCR. In the authors' own workflow: Within the assay, amplification of reference gene primers was used to estimate how many nucleated cells each sample contained. To quantify the absolute abundance of each unique TCRbeta CDR3 rearrangement, sequence reads were collapsed and filtered. Productive Simpson clonality was computed per sample as the square root of Simpson's diversity index over productive rearrangements. TCRdb took over this immuneACCESS table, retaining in-frame rearrangements with V and J assigned. Such tables are incomplete; in checked studies, under half of the missing clones stem from an unresolved V gene, and the remainder is unexplained. For V, J and clone size, that table is used; D and trimming come from the DNA. The sample data list some 240,000 clones, and around 90% of these were observed just once. The ten biggest clones cover over 2.5% of the sample.

The data were taken from a study of blood T cell repertoires in COVID-19 (dated by TCRdb to between 2020 and 2021). Study-wide context: Collaborator samples came from the United States, Italy and Spain and covered acute and convalescent phases of COVID-19. A de-identified subject ID, COVID-19 status, age in years and sex were almost always included in the sample metadata. Subjects who had been exposed to COVID-19, were actively infected with it, or had recovered from it provided the deeply sampled blood TCRbeta repertoires that made up the dataset. The repertoires were released in a freely available public database meant as a resource for research on the immune response to SARS-CoV-2. Samples came from the ongoing ImmuneRACE study (first 160 participants) plus 1,254 subjects from 6 global collaborators. HLA class I and class II types, where available, came from metadata supplied by the sample provider rather than from assay-based typing. The prospective study material was composed of cDNA or gDNA derived from T cells, B-cell-depleted T cells, or PBMCs. Overall study results and their limits: The quantity of clinical and demographic metadata differed by source and by participant and was supplied without curation.

Trimming takes 5 bases from V and 2 bases from J, and the germline ends sit 17 bases apart. CDR1 and CDR2 are drawn from the germline V gene: SGHTA, FQGTGA. The CDR3, from cysteine to phenylalanine, totals 16 residues. Only the CDR3 portion is preserved as DNA: 48 bases, with reading frame beginning at the first base. In the prospective study, participants were about 18 to 100 years old, resided in about 25 geographic areas of the United States, and were enrolled through a virtual design. Cohort assignment in the prospective study relied on participant-reported clinical history from a screening survey and a study questionnaire. Exposed participants were defined as having been in contact with someone with a PCR-confirmed or clinician-diagnosed COVID-19 case within 2 weeks of study entry. In the prospective study, whole blood, serum and a nasopharyngeal or oropharyngeal swab were collected from each participant by mobile phlebotomists. Additional blood draws and questionnaires over an approximately two-month period could optionally be provided by prospective study participants. Before DNA extraction, prospective study blood samples were shipped either frozen or at room temperature.

The chain employs TRBV7-3 and TRBJ2-3; perhaps TRBD2 is the D gene, with 6 bases matching. The clonotype comes from a woman in her thirties or forties who had been exposed to COVID-19. Sequenced input: PBMCs or T cells enriched from blood (not recorded which). The DNA sequence reads TGTGCCAGCAGCCCGGGACTCTTCCAACCCACAGATACGCAGTATTTT. Its protein product is CASSPGLFQPTDTQYF.